These T cell receptor beta chains were read from a single sample in a study of Graves' ophthalmopathy and Graves' hyperthyroidism. TCRdb reprocessed the multiplex PCR reads with MiXCR, giving one entry per CDR3 protein. The repertoire includes around 660,000 distinct CDR3 sequences, just over 40% of them detected once, and around 3% sits in the top ten. The sequenced material came from peripheral blood. Receptor source: an adult man with Graves' ophthalmopathy. CDR3s include the opening cysteine and the closing phenylalanine or tryptophan. The D gene is left open where the match is weak. Size is stated for part of the rows, as once, few or many counts, or as a class when the clone is expanded.

j_call,v_call,d_call,clone_size,cdr3_aa,cdr3_nt
TRBJ1-6,TRBV7-9,.,many,CASSLEGDSPLHF,TGTGCCAGCAGCTTGGAGGGTGATTCACCCCTCCACTTT
TRBJ1-4,TRBV2,.,few,CASSEGAGEKLFF,TGTGCCAGCAGTGAAGGGGCCGGAGAAAAACTGTTTTTT
TRBJ2-7,TRBV29-1,TRBD2,few,CSVGLAGDEQYF,TGCAGCGTTGGACTAGCGGGGGACGAGCAGTACTTC
TRBJ1-1,TRBV19,.,few,CASSIREGKAFF,TGTGCCAGTAGTATCCGAGAGGGTAAAGCTTTCTTT
TRBJ1-5,TRBV15,.,.,CATSRGILSNQPRHF,TGTGCCACCAGCAGAGGCATCCTTAGCAATCAGCCCCGGCATTTT
TRBJ2-5,TRBV20-1,.,many,CSAPRQVQETQYF,TGCAGTGCCCCGAGACAGGTCCAAGAGACCCAGTACTTC
TRBJ1-6,TRBV10-3,TRBD1,few,CASSEPQGADNSPLHF,TGTGCCAGCAGTGAACCCCAGGGGGCTGATAATTCACCCCTCCACTTT
TRBJ2-5,TRBV25-1,TRBD1,.,CASSEYGAGGEETQYF,TGTGCCAGCAGTGAATATGGGGCAGGGGGCGAGGAGACCCAGTACTTC
TRBJ1-1,TRBV25-1,.,.,CASSDPQDRNTEAFF,TGTGCCAGCAGTGACCCACAGGACAGAAACACTGAAGCTTTCTTT
TRBJ1-4,TRBV11-1,.,.,CASLSRSTNEKLFF,TGTGCCAGCTTATCCAGGTCAACTAATGAAAAACTGTTTTTT
TRBJ2-5,TRBV19,TRBD1,many,CASSPGYRGRRQETQYF,TGTGCCAGTAGTCCAGGCTACAGGGGTAGGCGTCAAGAGACCCAGTACTTC
TRBJ2-7,TRBV7-2,TRBD1,few,CASSLTGSRSYEQYF,TGTGCCAGCAGCTTGACAGGGTCCCGCTCCTACGAGCAGTACTTC
TRBJ2-5,TRBV20-1,.,many,CSARGAAETQYF,TGCAGTGCCCGAGGGGCTGCAGAGACCCAGTACTTC
TRBJ1-2,TRBV5-1,.,many,CASSLGQGNYGYTF,TGTGCCAGCAGCCTTGGGCAGGGAAACTATGGCTACACCTTC
TRBJ1-2,TRBV9,TRBD1,many,CASSAPQGDGYTF,TGTGCCAGCAGCGCCCCCCAGGGGGACGGCTACACCTTC
TRBJ1-1,TRBV7-9,TRBD1,.,CASSTGGDSPEAFF,TGTGCCAGCAGTACAGGGGGGGACAGCCCTGAAGCTTTCTTT
TRBJ1-2,TRBV24-1,TRBD1,.,CATSDRTGGSGYTF,TGTGCCACCAGTGACAGGACAGGGGGATCTGGCTACACCTTC
TRBJ1-2,TRBV29-1,.,.,CSVVGQGPYGYTF,TGCAGCGTTGTAGGGCAGGGTCCGTATGGCTACACCTTC
TRBJ1-5,TRBV20-1,TRBD1,many,CSAREGQGNQPQHF,TGCAGTGCTAGAGAGGGACAGGGCAATCAGCCCCAGCATTTT
TRBJ1-2,TRBV4-1,.,.,CASSQDFGQGATQRF,.
TRBJ1-1,TRBV19,.,many,CASKHDHNTEAFF,TGTGCCAGTAAGCACGATCACAACACTGAAGCTTTCTTT
TRBJ2-5,TRBV29-1,.,.,CSVATSQVGYETQYF,TGCAGCGTTGCGACATCACAGGTGGGCTATGAGACCCAGTACTTC
TRBJ2-2,TRBV6-6,.,few,CASNPGELFF,TGTGCCAGCAATCCCGGGGAGCTGTTTTTT